This T cell receptor beta chain comes out of a study of cytomegalovirus exposure and HLA in healthy donors (dated by TCRdb to 2017 to 2019). Background on the whole study: An earlier analysis of around 600 of the donors reported more than 250 Gb of sequence data and roughly 100 million unique TCR beta sequences from about 180 million T cells. In a later genetic analysis, genome-wide SNP genotypes for 398 of the 666 donors were used, and that subset was treated as a discovery cohort. High-throughput TCR immunosequencing, statistical association of individual TCRs with disease status, and machine learning were combined to predict cytomegalovirus infection status. An early release that covered about 600 HLA-typed donors contained about 300 gigabases of sequencing data and around 85 million unique TCR sequences. Donor age, sex, ethnicity and CMV serostatus were compiled together with the repertoire data. Across roughly 420 genotyped donors of the cohort, an average of about 200,000 unique TCR beta nucleotide sequences per donor were sequenced, and 15% to 20% of those sequences were non-productive. All discovery cohort repertoires had been generated on a single sequencing platform. Using immunosequencing, the study profiled T cell repertoires from about 620 subjects and related those repertoires to cytomegalovirus serostatus. In an earlier analysis of over 550 of the donors, high-throughput TCR beta sequencing was used to judge whether each TCR beta V gene segment behaved as functional or pseudogenic. In addition to the first cohort of approximately 650 subjects, a separate validation cohort of over 90 different subjects was used. The genetic ancestry cluster associated with self-reported Caucasian donors included 81% of the 300 to 400 genotyped donors. The study aimed to test whether cataloging public T cell receptors could reveal signatures of past pathogen exposure. A later analysis re-analyzed previously published TCR beta repertoires from 550 to 700 donors and added high-resolution HLA genotyping to study TCR occurrence patterns. HLA typing covered class I and class II loci at four-digit resolution. The number of donors typed differed by locus, with 629-630 for A, B, C, DRB1 and DQB1, around 500 for DQA1, over 600 for DPA1, and approximately 470 for DPB1. Rather than drawing on any new phenotypic data, the later analysis identified candidate immune exposures from TCR beta sequences and the way those sequences occurred across donors. Five DR-DQ haplotypes were treated as single units for association and clustering because of strong linkage in the cohort.

The library was generated by the immunoSEQ multiplex PCR assay. A mixture of 60 forward primers for TCR Vbeta segments and 13 reverse primers for TCR Jbeta segments was used in the multiplex PCR. The CDR3 region of rearranged TCR beta genes was amplified from genomic DNA by a multiplex PCR assay. The amplified TCR beta libraries were sequenced on the Illumina HiSeq System as 87-base-pair reads. The authors processed their data as follows. In a later analysis, about 80 million unique TCR beta chains were counted across the roughly 670 repertoires, and around 11 million of these chains were shared by at least two donors. To remove PCR and sequencing errors, raw reads were error-corrected and collapsed into unique sequences using a nearest-neighbor algorithm that merged closely related sequences. V, D and J gene segments were assigned by aligning CDR3 sequences to IMGT reference sequences. For a sequence to be retained, a match of at least six nucleotides was required to both a V gene segment and a J gene segment. Rearrangements were called productive when the CDR3 lacked stop codons and stayed in frame with V and J; all others were non-productive. Following IMGT convention, CDR3 was defined as the stretch from the second conserved V-encoded cysteine to the conserved J-encoded phenylalanine. The earlier analysis of about 530 of the donors excluded any sequence lacking an unambiguous match to a single V gene segment. An earlier analysis of a few hundred of the donors classified V segments as functional when productive rearrangements were above 56.7% and as segregating when the standard deviation between donors was above 5%. To diagnose cytomegalovirus status from the catalog of TCR beta chain sequences, a statistical classification framework was built. A later analysis assigned V and J genes by comparing TCR nucleotide sequences with IMGT/GENE-DB human TR gene sequences. The TCRdist pipeline was used in a later analysis to assign CDR3 sequences and most-parsimonious VDJ recombination scenarios. In a later analysis, each TCR beta chain was defined by its CDR3 amino acid sequence together with its V-gene family, and reads without a unique V-gene family were excluded. To address suspected cross-contamination and a sequencing artifact, a later analysis removed under 600 highly shared, low-generation-probability nucleotide sequences. For each public chain, a later analysis derived a clonal expansion index from normalized ranks of inferred template counts within each repertoire. In a later analysis, generation probabilities were computed using a VDJ recombination model fitted to out-of-frame rearrangements, and the results were checked against IGoR. In a later analysis, hypergeometric tests were used to score TCR-TCR, TCR-HLA and TCR-CMV co-occurrence, with a repertoire-size bias correction applied to TCR pairs. In a later analysis, false discovery rates were estimated by permuting HLA or CMV assignments 20 times. In a later analysis, co-occurring TCRs were grouped with DBSCAN, and TCRdist sequence similarity was added when clustering was performed within HLA-allele-positive subsets. Repertoires with fewer than 30,000 or more than 120,000 public chains were left out of co-occurrence clustering, as were roughly five repertoires with anomalous nucleotide sharing. Imported from immuneACCESS, the table was reduced by TCRdb to in-frame sequences with V and J called. These copies leave out some clones; in studies compared against another copy, an unresolved V gene accounts for under half, and the cause of the remainder is not known. The DNA was the basis for D and trimming; V, J and clone size are from that table. The sample includes fewer than 130,000 clones, with around four fifths observed a single time. The top ten constitute approximately 5.6% of the sample.

The CDR3 runs 13 amino acids, cysteine and phenylalanine included. Only the CDR3 region is kept as DNA, spanning 39 bases read in frame from base 1. The germline V gene gives CDR1 as SGHTA and CDR2 as FQGNSA. V and J are truncated by 5 bases and 4 bases respectively, leaving an intervening sequence of 11 bases. Beyond this particular receptor, the publication reports: Sequencing depth was assumed to be roughly uniform across donors in the presence/absence analyses, though that assumption may not hold. In a later analysis, TCR association rates were found to vary across HLA loci, with the most associated TCRs seen for DRB1 alleles and the fewest for HLA-C alleles. Because counts were too low, seventeen rarely observed V segments, including chromosome 9 orphons, were excluded from the earlier analysis of under 650 of the donors. Compared with equally common non-associated chains, HLA-associated TCR beta chains in a later analysis were more clonally expanded and had lower generation probabilities. Most TCR sequences were seen in very few donors, while some public TCRs were found in many individuals. A later genetic analysis reported fewer N-insertions in productive TCRs among donors in an Asian-associated ancestry cluster than the roughly 640-donor mean. In vitro tests confirmed that a few of the cytomegalovirus-associated TCR beta chains recognize cytomegalovirus antigens. Assigning TCR associations to individual alleles was difficult when HLA alleles, especially DR and DQ, strongly co-occurred. A further reported finding was that TCR beta sequences accurately predicted the HLA-A and HLA-B alleles for most subjects in the first cohort. According to a later analysis, most CMV-associated TCR beta chains appeared to be HLA-restricted, and the HLA associations seemed to be driven largely by CMV exposure. In both the original and validation cohorts, the classifier was reported to diagnose cytomegalovirus status with high specificity and sensitivity. Some IMGT-functional V segments, including TRBV6-2 and TRBV6-3, could not be distinguished by the 87-base-pair reads and were therefore excluded. An association between a missense DCLRE1C variant and V-gene and J-gene trimming of TCR beta chains was found in a later genetic analysis and replicated in an independent cohort. Broadly in line with IMGT annotations, most TCR beta V segments showed up in productive rearrangements about 87% or about 30% of the time in an earlier analysis of several hundred of the donors. Linkage disequilibrium might explain the correlated functional status among segregating V segments, but an unknown experimental factor could not be excluded. A group of highly shared sequence variants was considered likely to be a technical artifact of the sequencing pipeline. A total of 150 to 200 TCR beta chains were listed by the study as associated with cytomegalovirus. The authors suggested that the approach could potentially be generalized to other disease states and immunological phenotypes. The only immune exposure information available for the cohort was CMV serostatus. In a later analysis, several top co-occurrence clusters were reported to appear linked to parvovirus B19, influenza, CMV and Epstein-Barr virus. Because some donors lacked HLA typing at each locus, the association tests relied only on the typed subset. At a false discovery rate of 0.05, a later analysis linked about 16,000 TCR beta sequences to specific HLA alleles. Only TCR beta chains were sequenced in this cohort, and the absence of alpha or paired-chain data limited detectable features.

As to this clone: The target of this receptor is not known. Within one base of it there is no much larger clone, and no base qualities were kept.

The cohort comprised fewer than 750 healthy bone marrow donors. At the time of sampling, every cohort member was nominally healthy, though immune exposures that went unrecorded were likely present. The donor was CMV seropositive and was included in the group of 289 seropositive cohort members. A peripheral blood sample was collected from each donor, and TCR beta sequencing was performed on peripheral blood mononuclear cells. The Qiagen DNeasy Blood Extraction Kit was used to extract genomic DNA from the blood cell samples. Material for sequencing was PBMCs. The source is a man younger than 45 in good health and CMV-seropositive. Rearrangement joined TRBV7-2 to TRBJ1-1; perhaps TRBD1 is the D gene, with 6 bases matching. The DNA sequence is TGTACCAGCAGCGAAGGGGGACGCACTGAAGCTTTCTTT. Its product reads: CTSSEGGRTEAFF.